This T cell receptor (beta chain) emerged from a study of T cells in Graves' hyperthyroidism and ophthalmopathy. The CDR3 extends over 13 amino acids. Trimming cost V 6 bases and J 3 bases, with 15 bases left between them. Looked up from germline, CDR1 is DFQATT and CDR2 is SNEGSKA (reference sequence). Template material for amplifying TCR beta CDR3 regions consisted of RNA transcripts. HTBI primers were employed in a first-round RT-PCR of the TCR CDR3. TCRdb processed the multiplex PCR reads anew with MiXCR; each CDR3 protein has one entry. Of approximately 400,000 distinct CDR3 sequences listed, around 25% are singletons. This clonotype was counted at least ten times. Its antigen is currently unknown. Newly diagnosed hyperthyroidism patients aged 18 to 65 years had disease lasting under 2 months. It was uncontrolled infection, other autoimmune disease, pregnancy or lactation that excluded patients.

Study observations and caveats: Ophthalmopathy and stable hyperthyroidism were told apart by a 13 V-J model.

The sample comprised blood. V usage is TRBV20-1 and J usage is TRBJ2-7; tentative D call: TRBD1 (6 bases). The sequence was obtained from a man aged 45 to 65 with Graves' hyperthyroidism. CDR3 in DNA: TGCAGTGCCGAGGGACAAGGGGGCTACGAGCAGTACTTC. It is translated as CSAEGQGGYEQYF.